This T cell receptor (beta chain) was retrieved from a study of identical twins. Germline V gene sequence: CDR1 SQVTM, CDR2 ANQGSEA. This CDR3 is 14 amino acids long. J was trimmed by 11 bases and V by 3 bases; bases with no gene match: 13. This clonotype was picked up one time. One base away lies a much larger clone, so this may be a sequencing read error. Via MiXCR, TCRdb re-called the 5' RACE reads, giving one row per CDR3 protein. This sample has 1.5 million to 2 million distinct CDR3 sequences, with under 35% found just once. The sample was cord blood. The TCR sequence derives from a newborn girl in good health. The V call is TRBV29-1, the J call TRBJ2-5, with TRBD2 identical over 9 bases. The DNA of the CDR3 is TGCAGCGTTGACGGGGCTAGCGGGGACAATGAGCAGTACTTC. It codes for CSVDGASGDNEQYF.